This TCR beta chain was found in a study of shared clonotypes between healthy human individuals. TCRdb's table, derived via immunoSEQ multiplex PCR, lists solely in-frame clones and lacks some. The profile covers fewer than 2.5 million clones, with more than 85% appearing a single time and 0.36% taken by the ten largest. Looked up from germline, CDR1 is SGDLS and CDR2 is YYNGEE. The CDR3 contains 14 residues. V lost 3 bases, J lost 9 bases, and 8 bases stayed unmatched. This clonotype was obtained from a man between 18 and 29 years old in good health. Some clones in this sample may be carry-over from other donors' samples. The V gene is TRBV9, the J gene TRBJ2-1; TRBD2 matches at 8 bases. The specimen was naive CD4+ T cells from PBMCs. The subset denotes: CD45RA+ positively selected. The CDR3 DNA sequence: TGTGCCAGCAGCGGACGAGCGGGAGAGGGTGAGCAGTTCTTC. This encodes CASSGRAGEGEQFF.